The TCR beta chain described here comes from a study of blood T cell repertoires in COVID-19. Overall study context: PBMCs, B-cell-depleted T cells, or T cells were the source of the cDNA or gDNA that made up the material.

The repertoire was sequenced with immunoSEQ multiplex PCR; TCRdb's copy has only in-frame clones and lacks some. The top ten hold roughly a fifth of the sample, which has about 200,000 clones, nearly 90% seen once. This TCR was sampled from a man in his fifties or sixties with active or convalescent COVID-19. Sequenced material: peripheral blood.

The CDR3 region is CASSQDRRGGRHTQYF. CDR3 sequence (DNA): TGTGCCAGCAGCCAAGATCGGCGCGGGGGGCGACATACGCAGTATTTT. The V call is TRBV4-2, the J call TRBJ2-3; 8 bases align to TRBD2. Germline lookup yields CDR1 LGHNA and CDR2 YNFKEQ. With V trimmed by 0 bases and J by 7 bases, 9 bases remained unmatched. CDR3 length: 16 amino acids.